This T cell receptor beta chain was recovered during a study of blood T cell repertoires in COVID-19. On the study more broadly: The United States, Italy and Spain provided the acute and convalescent COVID-19 samples. PBMCs, B-cell-depleted T cells, or T cells were the source of the cDNA or gDNA that made up the material.

The CDR3 runs to 13 residues. In germline, CDR1 is MDHEN, CDR2 SYDVKM. V lost 6 bases, J lost 8 bases, and 9 bases stayed unmatched. Per the study methods: Scientists estimated how many nucleated cells there were by amplifying reference gene primers. Sequencing used immunoSEQ multiplex PCR; TCRdb keeps in-frame clones, though not all of them. The D gene and trimming were derived from the DNA, and the V and J assignments and clone size from that table. The sample lists 250,000 to 300,000 clones, about 88% occurring once. Sequencing was done on a sample of peripheral blood. The clonotype was recovered from a woman in her sixties or seventies with acute or convalescent COVID-19. The chain has TRBV28 and TRBJ1-1; 7 bases line up with TRBD1. CDR3 loop: CASRQGTMGEAFF. CDR3 nucleotides: TGTGCCAGCAGACAGGGGACAATGGGGGAAGCTTTCTTT.